What follows are 23 T cell receptor beta chains derived from one specimen sequenced in a study of blood T cells in healthy people across ages. A second PCR of roughly 7 to 11 cycles used a sample-barcoded 5' primer and a J-beta primer mix. TCRdb reprocessed the 5' RACE reads via MiXCR and lists one record per CDR3 protein. The sample records 1 million or so distinct CDR3 sequences, 25% being singletons. This sample was shared with a second study, whose subject was T cells of mothers and their children.

Sequenced sample: blood. Receptors originate from a girl aged 2-10 years in good health.

The rearrangement joins TRBV21-1 to TRBJ1-1; the D call in the table, TRBD1, was not verified against the DNA. TRBV21-1 is tagged as a pseudogene. CDR3 length equals 15 residues. The CDR3: CASSDLAGANTEAFF. The CDR3 DNA follows: TGTGCCAGCAGCGATTTAGCCGGGGCGAACACTGAAGCTTTCTTT.

This clonotype has a handful of counts. The J gene is TRBJ1-4, the V gene TRBV10-3; TRBD1 aligns across 7 bases. CDR1 ENHRY and CDR2 SYGVKD come from the germline V gene. Trimming removed 3 bases from V and 8 bases from J; junction bases left unmatched: 6. The CDR3 has 14 amino acids. CDR3 bases: TGTGCCATCAGTGATGGTCAGGGGGGCGAAAAACTGTTTTTT. Its translation is CAISDGQGGEKLFF.

The chain links TRBV28 to TRBJ2-1, with 8 nucleotides matching TRBD1. Germline V gives CDR1 MDHEN, CDR2 SYDVKM. The CDR3 is 17 residues long. V dropped 4 bases and J dropped 5; count of bases not matched to a gene: 13. CDR3 protein: CASSSRVPGQVDNEQFF. The CDR3 DNA reads TGTGCCAGCAGTTCTAGGGTACCGGGACAGGTCGACAATGAGCAGTTCTTC.

The rearrangement links TRBV27 to TRBJ1-1, with no clear D. The CDR3 runs to 15 residues. CDR1 is MNHEY, CDR2 SMNVEV, per germline (reference sequence). With 6 bases removed from V and 2 bases from J, the gap between germline ends came to 16 bases. DNA of the CDR3: TGTGCCAGCAGGGCAGGAGCAGCCTCCAACACTGAAGCTTTCTTT. Amino acid sequence: CASRAGAASNTEAFF.

The sample holds a few counts of this clonotype. V and J are TRBV7-2 and TRBJ2-3; D call uncertain. V lost 6 bases and J lost 1, with 11 bases in between. CDR1 and CDR2 (germline): SGHTA, FQGNSA. This CDR3 has 14 residues. The CDR3 nucleotides read TGTGCCAGCAGTTTACAAGTCGGCACAGATACGCAGTATTTT. Translation: CASSLQVGTDTQYF. Complete variable domain (other parts from reference TRBV7-2 and TRBJ2-3): GAGVSQSPSNKVTEKGKDVELRCDPISGHTALYWYRQSLGQGLEFLIYFQGNSAPDKSGLPSDRFSAERTGGSVSTLTIQRTQQEDSAVYLCASSLQVGTDTQYFGPGTRLTVL.

The V gene is TRBV7-2, the J gene TRBJ2-7; 10 positions agree with TRBD2. This CDR3 has 15 amino acids. V shed 5 bases, J shed 5 bases, and the junction held 9 bases outside the gene matches. Germline loops: CDR1 SGHTA, CDR2 FQGNSA. The CDR3 here is CASSPLLAGVNEQYF. Written as DNA, the CDR3 is TGTGCCAGCAGCCCCTTGCTAGCGGGAGTTAACGAGCAGTACTTC.

This rearrangement joins TRBV20-1 to TRBJ2-7, with 9 bases fitting TRBD1. This CDR3 has 15 residues. Germline assignment: CDR1 DFQATT and CDR2 SNEGSKA (reference sequence). V was pared by 7 bases and J by 3 bases, with 13 bases of the junction left unmatched. The CDR3 here is CSGASGETGGYEQYF. The CDR3 region has the DNA TGCAGTGGCGCGTCAGGCGAGACAGGGGGCTACGAGCAGTACTTC.

This clonotype appeared a few times. V is TRBV29-1 and J is TRBJ2-3; tentatively, D is TRBD2 (5 bases). Germline V CDR1 and CDR2: SQVTM, ANQGSEA. CDR3 length: 13 amino acids. V shed 7 bases and J shed 2 bases, with 13 bases lying between them. The CDR3 DNA follows: TGCAGCGCCTCTACTAGATTCACAGATACGCAGTATTTT. It yields the protein CSASTRFTDTQYF.

The rearrangement joins TRBV19 to TRBJ2-1, with D perhaps given as TRBD1 or TRBD2 (5 bases each). Germline V CDR1 and CDR2: LNHDA, SQIVND (reference sequence). This CDR3 has 17 amino acids. V gave up 1 base and J gave up 7 bases, with 20 bases separating them. CDR3 in amino acids: CASSIGGADNSRNEQFF. CDR3 nucleotides: TGTGCCAGTAGTATAGGAGGAGCGGACAACTCTCGGAATGAGCAGTTCTTC.

With respect to this clonotype: A read error may produce the germline difference seen at one junction end. The gene calls are TRBV9 and TRBJ1-1, with D unresolved. CDR1 and CDR2 (germline): SGDLS, YYNGEE. The length of the CDR3 is 13 residues. CDR3 DNA: TGCGCCAGCAGTAAGGATAGTTGGACTGAAGCTTTCTTT. It yields the protein CASSKDSWTEAFF. The entire variable domain, with the rest obtained from reference TRBV9 and TRBJ1-1, is as follows: DSGVTQTPKHLITATGQRVTLRCSPRSGDLSVYWYQQSLDQGLQFLIQYYNGEERAKGNILERFSAQQFPDLHSELNLSSLELGDSALYFCASSKDSWTEAFFGQGTRLTVV.

This clonotype has a handful of counts. V usage is TRBV29-1 and J usage is TRBJ1-4, with unresolved D. The CDR3 spans 12 residues. Trimming pared 5 bases from V and 10 bases from J, leaving 14 bases between. CDR1 SQVTM and CDR2 ANQGSEA come from the germline V gene. The CDR3 protein is CSVSVVGPKLFF. The DNA for the CDR3 is TGCAGCGTTAGTGTTGTAGGGCCAAAACTGTTTTTT. Full variable domain (rest looked up from reference TRBV29-1 and TRBJ1-4): SAVISQKPSRDICQRGTSLTIQCQVDSQVTMMFWYRQQPGQSLTLIATANQGSEATYESGFVIDKFPISRPNLTFSTLTVSNMSPEDSSIYLCSVSVVGPKLFFGSGTQLSVL.

The table lists this clonotype with a few counts. CDR3 amino acids: CASSSRRVRNNEQFF. The CDR3 nucleotides are TGTGCCAGCAGTTCCCGCAGGGTGAGGAACAATGAGCAGTTCTTC. The gene calls are TRBV27 and TRBJ2-1, with D maybe TRBD1 (5 bases). Trimming took 4 bases from V and 5 from J, leaving 15 bases between them. The CDR3 is 15 residues long. Germline CDR1 reads MNHEY; CDR2 reads SMNVEV (reference sequence).

This clonotype has a handful of counts. A read error may be the cause here, since a much bigger clone is one base away. V and J are TRBV9 and TRBJ2-1; TRBD1 might be the D (7 bases). Germline V gene data show CDR1 as SGDLS and CDR2 as YYNGEE. The CDR3 loop spans 15 amino acids. DNA for the CDR3: TGTGCCGGCAGTACCCGGGTGGAGGGGGCTTATGAGCAGTTCTTC. Its protein product is CAGSTRVEGAYEQFF. Full variable domain (missing parts from reference TRBV9 and TRBJ2-1): DSGVTQTPKHLITATGQRVTLRCSPRSGDLSVYWYQQSLDQGLQFLIQYYNGEERAKGNILERFSAQQFPDLHSELNLSSLELGDSALYFCAGSTRVEGAYEQFFGPGTRLTVL.

This clonotype occurred a few times. The chain carries TRBV7-2 and TRBJ2-1, with D perhaps TRBD2 (6 bases). The CDR3 length is 13 residues. Trimming pared 2 bases from V and 6 bases from J, leaving 8 bases between. CDR1 and CDR2 from the germline V gene are SGHTA and FQGNSA. CDR3 DNA sequence: TGTGCCAGCAGCTTAACGGGGGTCAATGAGCAGTTCTTC. Translated, it gives CASSLTGVNEQFF.

In this sample, this clonotype turned up a few times. This chain links TRBV15 with TRBJ2-5; TRBD2 matches 7 bases. V trimming: 4 bases; J trimming: 3 bases; junction bases outside the gene matches: 11. Germline lookup yields CDR1 LNHNV and CDR2 YYDKDF (reference sequence). CDR3 length equals 16 residues. CDR3: CATSTGREISEETQYF. The CDR3 bases are TGTGCCACCAGCACGGGGAGGGAGATCTCTGAAGAGACCCAGTACTTC.

The rearrangement uses TRBV20-1 and TRBJ2-2; D not certain. CDR3 length: 14 residues. Germline values: CDR1 DFQATT, CDR2 SNEGSKA (reference sequence). The V end was cut by 3 bases, the J end by 3 bases, with 11 bases between. CDR3 DNA sequence: TGCAGTGCTAGGGGTATTAGGGACACCGGGGAGCTGTTTTTT. Its translation: CSARGIRDTGELFF.

The chain joins TRBV20-1 to TRBJ2-5; D unresolved. The CDR3 is 12 residues long. Per the germline V gene, CDR1 is DFQATT and CDR2 is SNEGSKA (reference sequence). Trimming shortened V by 5 bases and J by 1 base, and 8 bases separated the two germline ends. CDR3 amino acids: CSAGSIQETQYF. CDR3 bases: TGCAGTGCTGGTAGCATCCAAGAGACCCAGTACTTC.

Many counts were recorded for this clonotype. V gene TRBV5-5 combines with J gene TRBJ1-2; 11 bases are shared with TRBD1. Germline trimming cut 4 bases from V and 3 bases from J; bases unmatched to any gene: 2. CDR3 length equals 14 residues. Germline CDR1 reads SGHKS; CDR2 reads YYEKEE (reference sequence). CDR3 DNA: TGTGCCAGCAGCGGGGACAGGGGGTACTATGGCTACACCTTC. It translates to CASSGDRGYYGYTF.

The chain joins TRBV6-1 to TRBJ2-3; D is ambiguous. Trimming took 6 bases from V and 3 from J, leaving 10 bases between them. Germline lookup yields CDR1 MNHNS and CDR2 SASEGT. The CDR3 totals 13 residues. Here the CDR3 DNA reads TGTGCCAGCAGAGAGTCCGGGACAGATACGCAGTATTTT. This encodes CASRESGTDTQYF.

The V call is TRBV7-6, the J call TRBJ1-1; D remains ambiguous. This CDR3 spans 11 amino acids. Deletions cut 6 bases from V and 7 bases from J, with 9 bases between. The germline V gene has CDR1 SGHVS and CDR2 FNYEAQ. The CDR3 loop is CASRSLGEAFF. The CDR3 DNA is TGTGCCAGCAGAAGTCTCGGTGAAGCTTTCTTT.

The chain carries TRBV19 and TRBJ2-1; TRBD1 matches at 9 bases. The CDR3 is 14 amino acids. V lost 7 bases and J lost 6; bases outside the gene matches: 7. Per germline, CDR1 LNHDA and CDR2 SQIVND (reference sequence). The CDR3 sequence is CASKGTGLRNEQFF. The CDR3 DNA follows: TGTGCCAGTAAAGGGACAGGGCTACGCAATGAGCAGTTCTTC.

This clonotype was seen only a few times. V gene TRBV7-2 combines with J gene TRBJ1-2; D not resolved. Trimming removed 2 bases from V and 6 bases from J, with 13 bases in between. CDR1 SGHTA and CDR2 FQGNSA come from the germline V gene. The CDR3 length is 14 residues. In DNA form, the CDR3 reads TGTGCCAGCAGCTTAAGTTCTCGGGAGGATGGCTACACCTTC. Translation gives CASSLSSREDGYTF.

This clonotype was seen more than once but under ten times. This CDR3 fails to terminate in the conserved phenylalanine or tryptophan, so it likely reflects a read error. This chain uses TRBV3-1 with TRBJ2-5; D possibly uses TRBD1 or TRBD2 (5 bases each). Germline V gives CDR1 LGHDT, CDR2 YNNKEL (reference sequence). CDR3 length: 12 residues. Trimming left V 3 bases short and J 9 bases short, with 11 bases between. The chain's CDR3 is CASSQTEGPQYL. CDR3 bases: TGTGCCAGCAGCCAGACCGAGGGGCCCCAGTACCTC.